This is a list of T cell receptor beta chains from one sample in a study of T-cell reconstitution after alpha-beta-depleted transplantation in children. Each CDR3 protein is one row after TCRdb ran MiXCR on the PCR reads. The table lists a few hundred thousand distinct CDR3 sequences, approximately 20% of them singletons. This sample comprised PBMCs from the stem cell graft donor, obtained from the stem cell graft. These receptor sequences come from a human donor who donated a stem cell graft to a child with acute myeloid leukemia. CDR3s include the opening cysteine and the closing phenylalanine or tryptophan. Each record gives: V gene, clone size, J gene, D gene, CDR3 DNA, CDR3 protein. The D gene is left open where the match is weak. The size entry is marked missing in some rows and otherwise reads once, few, many or a size class.

TRBV12-3/TRBV12-4,NA,TRBJ1-2,NA,TGTGCCAGCAGTTTGGAGCAGTACTATGGCTACACCTTC,CASSLEQYYGYTF
TRBV9,many,TRBJ2-1,NA,TGTGCCAGCAGCGTAGTGTCGGGACACAATGAGCAGTTCTTC,CASSVVSGHNEQFF
TRBV20-1,NA,TRBJ2-7,NA,TGCAGTGCTAGACCACCCGGTCAACGAGGCGAGCAGTACTTC,CSARPPGQRGEQYF
TRBV29-1,few,TRBJ1-2,NA,TGCAGCGTTGCCGGGGGAGATGGCTACACCTTC,CSVAGGDGYTF
TRBV20-1,NA,TRBJ2-1,TRBD2,TGCAGTGCCCGCCGACTAGCGGGATTCTACAATGAGCAGTTCTTC,CSARRLAGFYNEQFF
TRBV12-3/TRBV12-4,few,TRBJ2-7,NA,TGTGCCAGCAGCCCCAGTGGACCCTACGAGCAGTACTTC,CASSPSGPYEQYF
TRBV6-1,few,TRBJ2-7,TRBD1,TGTGCCAGCAGTATTTCCGGGACAGGGCACTACGAGCAGTACTTC,CASSISGTGHYEQYF
TRBV29-1,few,TRBJ2-7,TRBD2,TGCAGCGTTCTACTTTTAGGGCGGGAGGTTGGTGAGCAGTACTTC,CSVLLLGREVGEQYF
TRBV11-3,NA,TRBJ2-7,NA,TGTGCCAGCAGCCCCCCAACTAGGGTCCAGGGTGAGCAGTACTTC,CASSPPTRVQGEQYF
TRBV12-3/TRBV12-4,NA,TRBJ2-3,TRBD2,TGTGCCAGCAGTTTAACCCTTAGCGGGAGGGGAGATACGCAGTATTTT,CASSLTLSGRGDTQYF
TRBV20-1,few,TRBJ2-7,NA,TGCAGTGCTAGAGATCGTCGGGGTCCCTACGAGCAGTACTTC,CSARDRRGPYEQYF
TRBV20-1,NA,TRBJ2-7,NA,TGCAGTGCTACCCCCGACAGTTACGAGCAGTACTTC,CSATPDSYEQYF
TRBV12-3/TRBV12-4,many,TRBJ2-7,TRBD2,TGTGCCAGCACTACCCTTGGGACTAGCGGTTACGAGCAGTACTTC,CASTTLGTSGYEQYF
TRBV20-1,many,TRBJ2-2,NA,TGCAGTGCTAGAGATATGGGAGGGGAGCTGTTTTTT,CSARDMGGELFF
TRBV12-3/TRBV12-4,few,TRBJ2-7,NA,TGTGCCAGCAGTTTTGGGCAGGCTCCCTCCTACGAGCAGTACTTC,CASSFGQAPSYEQYF
TRBV12-3/TRBV12-4,few,TRBJ2-7,TRBD2,TGTGCCACCTTTAGCGGGGTGATCTACGAGCAGTACTTC,CATFSGVIYEQYF
TRBV5-1,few,TRBJ1-2,NA,TGCGCCAGCAGCTCAAGCGGGGTTTCTAACTATGGCTACACCTTC,CASSSSGVSNYGYTF